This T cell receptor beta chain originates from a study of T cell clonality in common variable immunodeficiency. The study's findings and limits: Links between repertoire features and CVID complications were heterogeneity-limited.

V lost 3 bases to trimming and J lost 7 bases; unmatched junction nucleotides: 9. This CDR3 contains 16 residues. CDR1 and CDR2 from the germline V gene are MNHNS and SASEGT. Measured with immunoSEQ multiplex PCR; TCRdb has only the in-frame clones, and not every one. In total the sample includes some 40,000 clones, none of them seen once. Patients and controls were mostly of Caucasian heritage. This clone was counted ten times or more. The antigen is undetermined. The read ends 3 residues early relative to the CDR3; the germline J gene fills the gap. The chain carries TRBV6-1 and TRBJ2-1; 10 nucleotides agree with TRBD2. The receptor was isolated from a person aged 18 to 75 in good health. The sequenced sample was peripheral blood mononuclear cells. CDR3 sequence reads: CASSELETSGRNEQFF. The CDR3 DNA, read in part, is TGTGCCAGCAGTGAGTTGGAGACTAGCGGGCGTAATGAG.